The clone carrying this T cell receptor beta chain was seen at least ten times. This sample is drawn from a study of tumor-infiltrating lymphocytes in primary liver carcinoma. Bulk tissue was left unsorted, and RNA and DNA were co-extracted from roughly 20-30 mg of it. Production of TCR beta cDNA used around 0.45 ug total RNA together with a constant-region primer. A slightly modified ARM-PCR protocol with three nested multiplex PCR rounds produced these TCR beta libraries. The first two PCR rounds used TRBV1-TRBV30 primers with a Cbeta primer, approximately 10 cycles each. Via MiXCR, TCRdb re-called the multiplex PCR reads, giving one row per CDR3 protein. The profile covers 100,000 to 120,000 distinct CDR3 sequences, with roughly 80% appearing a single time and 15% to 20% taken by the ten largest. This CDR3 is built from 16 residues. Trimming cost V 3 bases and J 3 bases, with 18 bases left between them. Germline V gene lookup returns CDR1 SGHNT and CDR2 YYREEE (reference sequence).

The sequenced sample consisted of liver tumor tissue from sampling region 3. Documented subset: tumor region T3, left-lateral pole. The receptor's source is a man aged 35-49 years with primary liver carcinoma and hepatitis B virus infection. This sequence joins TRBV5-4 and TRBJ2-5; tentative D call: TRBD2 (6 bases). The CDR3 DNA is TGTGCCAGCAGCTCCGATCAGGCTAGCGTCAAAGAGACCCAGTACTTC. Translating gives CASSSDQASVKETQYF.